These T cell receptor beta chains were read from a single sample in a study of cytomegalovirus exposure and HLA in healthy donors. Libraries were prepared by immunoSEQ multiplex PCR; TCRdb keeps only in-frame clonotypes and omits some of them. The data contain over 85,000 clones, around three quarters of them singletons. The sequencing input was PBMCs. The receptors originated from a man aged 30 to 39 in good health and CMV-seronegative. The CDR3 runs from the conserved cysteine through the conserved F or W. The D gene is left open where the match is weak. Where a row states a size, it is once, few, many or the class of an expanded clone; other rows omit it.

v_call: TRBV9; d_call: NA; j_call: TRBJ2-1; clone_size: once; cdr3_nt: TGTGCCAGCAGCGACCCACAGGGAGTAGTAGGCAATGAGCAGTTCTTC; cdr3_aa: CASSDPQGVVGNEQFF
v_call: TRBV2; d_call: NA; j_call: TRBJ1-4; clone_size: NA; cdr3_nt: TGTGCCAAGCTCGTAGGAGATGAAAAACTGTTTTTT; cdr3_aa: CAKLVGDEKLFF
v_call: TRBV11-1; d_call: NA; j_call: TRBJ2-1; clone_size: NA; cdr3_nt: TGTGCCAGCAGCTCCGCCAACCCGGATGAGCAGTTCTTC; cdr3_aa: CASSSANPDEQFF
v_call: TRBV7-9; d_call: NA; j_call: TRBJ1-2; clone_size: NA; cdr3_nt: TGTGCCAGCAGCCCTGCACCCTCGCGCAACTATGGCTACACCTTC; cdr3_aa: CASSPAPSRNYGYTF
v_call: TRBV6-5; d_call: TRBD1; j_call: TRBJ1-1; clone_size: few; cdr3_nt: TGTGCCAGCAGTTATACAGGGGAGAACACTGAAGCTTTCTTT; cdr3_aa: CASSYTGENTEAFF
v_call: TRBV4-1; d_call: NA; j_call: TRBJ2-5; clone_size: NA; cdr3_nt: TGCGCCAGCAGCCAAACGGAAATAGCGGTTCTCGAGACCCAGTACTTC; cdr3_aa: CASSQTEIAVLETQYF
v_call: TRBV27; d_call: TRBD1; j_call: TRBJ2-7; clone_size: once; cdr3_nt: TGTGCCAGCAGTTCGCGACCGGGACAGACCTACGAGCAGTACTTC; cdr3_aa: CASSSRPGQTYEQYF
v_call: TRBV27; d_call: TRBD1; j_call: TRBJ1-2; clone_size: NA; cdr3_nt: TGTGCCAGCAGTTTACGACAGGGGGGCTATGGCTACACCTTC; cdr3_aa: CASSLRQGGYGYTF
v_call: TRBV27; d_call: TRBD2; j_call: TRBJ2-1; clone_size: few; cdr3_nt: TGTGCCAGCAGTGTTACCTCGGGGGGTGAGCAGTTCTTC; cdr3_aa: CASSVTSGGEQFF
v_call: TRBV7-9; d_call: TRBD1; j_call: TRBJ1-2; clone_size: NA; cdr3_nt: TGTGCCAGCAGCCAGACCTCGACAGGGGGAGGCGGCTACACCTTC; cdr3_aa: CASSQTSTGGGGYTF
v_call: TRBV11-2; d_call: NA; j_call: TRBJ2-1; clone_size: NA; cdr3_nt: TGTGCCAGCAGCTTAGTTTCCGGGAGAGACGGCAATGAGCAGTTCTTC; cdr3_aa: CASSLVSGRDGNEQFF
v_call: TRBV5-1; d_call: TRBD1; j_call: TRBJ1-2; clone_size: NA; cdr3_nt: TGCGCCAGCTCTACACAGGGGGCTAACTATGGCTACACCTTC; cdr3_aa: CASSTQGANYGYTF
v_call: TRBV9; d_call: NA; j_call: TRBJ2-5; clone_size: NA; cdr3_nt: TGTGCCAGCAGCGCGGGGGACTTAACAGAGACCCAGTACTTC; cdr3_aa: CASSAGDLTETQYF
v_call: TRBV27; d_call: NA; j_call: TRBJ2-7; clone_size: once; cdr3_nt: TGTGCCAGCAGTTCAGGCCTCTCCTACGAGCAGTACTTC; cdr3_aa: CASSSGLSYEQYF
v_call: TRBV5-1; d_call: TRBD1; j_call: TRBJ1-1; clone_size: NA; cdr3_nt: TGCGCCAGCAGCTTGGTCCAGGGACAGGGGAACACTGAAGCTTTCTTT; cdr3_aa: CASSLVQGQGNTEAFF
v_call: TRBV7-2; d_call: NA; j_call: TRBJ1-1; clone_size: NA; cdr3_nt: TGTGCCAGCAGCTTTGGGACTCTCTTAGCTGAAGCTTTCTTT; cdr3_aa: CASSFGTLLAEAFF
v_call: TRBV27; d_call: TRBD1; j_call: TRBJ1-3; clone_size: NA; cdr3_nt: TGTGCCAGCAGTTCAGACAGGGCTGGAAACACCATATATTTT; cdr3_aa: CASSSDRAGNTIYF
v_call: TRBV5-1; d_call: TRBD1; j_call: TRBJ2-3; clone_size: NA; cdr3_nt: TGCGCCAGCAGCTTGGCCGGGACAGGGGCGGGTGGAACAGATACGCAGTATTTT; cdr3_aa: CASSLAGTGAGGTDTQYF
v_call: TRBV7-3; d_call: TRBD2; j_call: TRBJ2-1; clone_size: NA; cdr3_nt: TGTGCCAGCAGCATAAGGACTAGCGGTTACTACAATGAGCAGTTCTTC; cdr3_aa: CASSIRTSGYYNEQFF
v_call: TRBV27; d_call: TRBD1; j_call: TRBJ1-2; clone_size: NA; cdr3_nt: TGTGCCAGCAGTCCCGGGACAGGGGGGATCTATGGCTACACCTTC; cdr3_aa: CASSPGTGGIYGYTF
v_call: TRBV6-5; d_call: NA; j_call: TRBJ2-3; clone_size: NA; cdr3_nt: TGTGCCAGCAGCCGAGAGAGATTAAGTTCAGATACGCAGTATTTT; cdr3_aa: CASSRERLSSDTQYF
v_call: TRBV29-1; d_call: NA; j_call: TRBJ2-7; clone_size: few; cdr3_nt: TGCAGCGTCCCCAGGATTTCGTGGCAGAGCTACGAGCAGTACTTC; cdr3_aa: CSVPRISWQSYEQYF
v_call: TRBV6-6; d_call: NA; j_call: TRBJ1-4; clone_size: NA; cdr3_nt: TGTGCCAGCCAGGGGACGGATGAAAAACTGTTTTTT; cdr3_aa: CASQGTDEKLFF
v_call: TRBV11-1; d_call: TRBD1; j_call: TRBJ1-1; clone_size: NA; cdr3_nt: TGTGCCAGCAGCCAGTCACGCAGGGGGACCACTTTAGCTTTCTTT; cdr3_aa: CASSQSRRGTTLAFF
v_call: TRBV2; d_call: NA; j_call: TRBJ1-1; clone_size: NA; cdr3_nt: TGTGCCAGCAAGCAGGGAATAGGCACTGAAGCTTTCTTT; cdr3_aa: CASKQGIGTEAFF
v_call: TRBV19; d_call: NA; j_call: TRBJ1-6; clone_size: NA; cdr3_nt: TGTGCCAGTAGTAACCGGGGAAATTCACCCCTCCACTTT; cdr3_aa: CASSNRGNSPLHF
v_call: TRBV7-9; d_call: TRBD1; j_call: TRBJ1-2; clone_size: NA; cdr3_nt: TGTGCCAGCACCCCAGCCCTAGGGGGCGCAAATTATGGCTACACCTTC; cdr3_aa: CASTPALGGANYGYTF
v_call: TRBV19; d_call: NA; j_call: TRBJ2-6; clone_size: NA; cdr3_nt: TGTGCCAGTAGTATAATAGGGGCCGCCTGGACCTCTCTCGGCAACGTCCTGACTTTC; cdr3_aa: CASSIIGAAWTSLGNVLTF
v_call: TRBV19; d_call: TRBD1; j_call: TRBJ1-1; clone_size: NA; cdr3_nt: TGTGCCAGTAGTCTCCGAGGGACAGGGGGCGATTTTACTGAAGCTTTCTTT; cdr3_aa: CASSLRGTGGDFTEAFF
v_call: TRBV10-3; d_call: TRBD1; j_call: TRBJ2-3; clone_size: NA; cdr3_nt: TGTGCCATCCAGACAGGGTTAAGCACAGATACGCAGTATTTT; cdr3_aa: CAIQTGLSTDTQYF
v_call: TRBV5-8; d_call: NA; j_call: TRBJ1-2; clone_size: NA; cdr3_nt: TGTGCCAGCAGCAGGGGACATCCGAACTATGGCTACACCTTC; cdr3_aa: CASSRGHPNYGYTF
v_call: TRBV28; d_call: NA; j_call: TRBJ1-1; clone_size: NA; cdr3_nt: TGTGCCAGCAGGAGGTTCACTGAAGCTTTCTTT; cdr3_aa: CASRRFTEAFF
v_call: TRBV10-3; d_call: TRBD1; j_call: TRBJ1-3; clone_size: NA; cdr3_nt: TGTGCCATCAGTTTATCCGGGACAGAAGGAAACACCATATATTTT; cdr3_aa: CAISLSGTEGNTIYF
v_call: TRBV9; d_call: NA; j_call: TRBJ1-6; clone_size: NA; cdr3_nt: TGTGCCAGCAGCGGTGACATATTTTCACCCCTCCACTTT; cdr3_aa: CASSGDIFSPLHF
v_call: TRBV6-5; d_call: TRBD1; j_call: TRBJ1-5; clone_size: few; cdr3_nt: TGTGCCAGCAGTTCACAGGGGGCAAGCAATCAGCCCCAGCATTTT; cdr3_aa: CASSSQGASNQPQHF
v_call: TRBV6-1; d_call: NA; j_call: TRBJ2-1; clone_size: NA; cdr3_nt: TGTGCCAGCAGTGAGTTAGGGAGCTCCTACAATGAGCAGTTCTTC; cdr3_aa: CASSELGSSYNEQFF
v_call: TRBV5-1; d_call: TRBD2; j_call: TRBJ2-5; clone_size: NA; cdr3_nt: TGCGCCAGCAGCCCCCTAGCGGGGGCGGGGGAGCAGTACTTC; cdr3_aa: CASSPLAGAGEQYF
v_call: TRBV5-1; d_call: NA; j_call: TRBJ2-2; clone_size: NA; cdr3_nt: TGCGCCAGCAGCGTAGAATCTCAGGGGACCGGGGAGCTGTTTTTT; cdr3_aa: CASSVESQGTGELFF
v_call: TRBV11-1; d_call: TRBD2; j_call: TRBJ2-3; clone_size: few; cdr3_nt: TGTGCCAGCAGCCTAGCGGGGGGGCACACAGATACGCAGTATTTT; cdr3_aa: CASSLAGGHTDTQYF
v_call: TRBV5-8; d_call: NA; j_call: TRBJ2-3; clone_size: NA; cdr3_nt: TGTGCCAGCAGCTTGTTACAGGGTCCGGGCAATCAGCCCCAGTATTTT; cdr3_aa: CASSLLQGPGNQPQYF
v_call: TRBV5-1; d_call: NA; j_call: TRBJ1-2; clone_size: NA; cdr3_nt: TGCGCCAGCAGCGTCAGGGAAGCTAACTATGGCTACACCTTC; cdr3_aa: CASSVREANYGYTF
v_call: TRBV27; d_call: TRBD1; j_call: TRBJ2-1; clone_size: NA; cdr3_nt: TGTGCCAGCAGTTACAGGGGCAACAATGAGCAGTTCTTC; cdr3_aa: CASSYRGNNEQFF